There are many counts of the clone carrying this T cell receptor (beta chain). Using its own MiXCR run on the RT-PCR reads, TCRdb lists one record per CDR3 protein. The table lists 650,000 to 800,000 distinct CDR3 sequences, 14% of them singletons, with around 3.3% in the top ten. CDR3 size: 14 residues. Germline assignment: CDR1 DFQATT and CDR2 SNEGSKA (reference sequence). Losses at the gene ends were 3 bases for V and 1 base for J; bases not matched to a gene: 5. The specimen sequenced was memory CD4+ T cells from blood. The chain joins TRBV20-1 to TRBJ1-1, with 7 bases identical to TRBD1. This TCR was sampled from a female donor in good health, serving as a healthy control. The CDR3 DNA reads TGCAGTGCTAGTGAAGGGGGCGCGAACACTGAAGCTTTCTTT. Translated: CSASEGGANTEAFF.